This T cell receptor (beta chain) was documented in a study of CD8 T cells in ankylosing spondylitis. From germline, CDR1 is SGDLS and CDR2 YYNGEE. This CDR3 is built from 15 residues. The trim removed 0 bases at V and 5 bases at J, leaving 4 bases unmatched. Findings of the study overall: Clones linked with disease were CD8+ and fairly uncommon in the peripheral blood. Earlier work had already found some motif variants in reactive arthritis synovial fluid and blood. A motif in TCR beta, a set of roughly eight highly homologous variants, appeared characteristic of ankylosing spondylitis blood.

In making TCR beta libraries, quantitative 5'-RACE with molecular barcodes was used. One entry per CDR3 protein, called by TCRdb with MiXCR from the 5' RACE reads. The sample yields roughly 700,000 distinct CDR3 sequences, 19% seen once. A remark on this clonotype: Its antigen is unknown.

Material: blood, either unsorted or a sorted T cell fraction (not recorded which). The TCR was taken from a male donor with ankylosing spondylitis. This chain joins TRBV9 and TRBJ2-7, with 11 bases lining up with TRBD1. DNA for the CDR3: TGTGCCAGCAGCGTAGCTACGGGACAGGGGGACGAGCAGTACTTC. This encodes CASSVATGQGDEQYF.